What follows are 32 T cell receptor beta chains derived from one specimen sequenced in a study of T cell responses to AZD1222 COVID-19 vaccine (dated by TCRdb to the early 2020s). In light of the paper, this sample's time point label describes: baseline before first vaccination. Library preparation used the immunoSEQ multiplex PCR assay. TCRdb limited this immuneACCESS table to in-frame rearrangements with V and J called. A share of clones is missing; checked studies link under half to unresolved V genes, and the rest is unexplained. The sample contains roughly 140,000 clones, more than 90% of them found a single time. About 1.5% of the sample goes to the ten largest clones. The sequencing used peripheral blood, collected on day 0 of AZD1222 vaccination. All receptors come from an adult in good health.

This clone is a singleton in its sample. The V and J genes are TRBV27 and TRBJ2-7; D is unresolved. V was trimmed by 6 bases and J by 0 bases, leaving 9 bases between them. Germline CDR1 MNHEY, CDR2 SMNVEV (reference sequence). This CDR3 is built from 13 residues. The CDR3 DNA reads TGTGCCAGCAGGGCCGGAAGCTCCTACGAGCAGTACTTC. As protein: CASRAGSSYEQYF.

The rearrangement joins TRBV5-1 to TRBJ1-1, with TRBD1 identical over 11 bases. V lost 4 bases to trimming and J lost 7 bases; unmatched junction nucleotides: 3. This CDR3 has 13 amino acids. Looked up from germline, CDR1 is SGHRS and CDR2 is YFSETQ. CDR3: CASSTGTGGEAFF. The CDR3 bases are TGCGCCAGCAGCACCGGGACAGGGGGTGAAGCTTTCTTT. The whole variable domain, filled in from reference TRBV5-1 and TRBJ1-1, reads KAGVTQTPRYLIKTRGQQVTLSCSPISGHRSVSWYQQTPGQGLQFLFEYFSETQRNKGNFPGRFSGRQFSNSRSEMNVSTLELGDSALYLCASSTGTGGEAFFGQGTRLTVV.

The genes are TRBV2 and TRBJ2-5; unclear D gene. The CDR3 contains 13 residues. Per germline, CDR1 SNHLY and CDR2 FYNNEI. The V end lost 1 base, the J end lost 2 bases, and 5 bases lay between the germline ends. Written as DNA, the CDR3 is TGTGCCAGCAGTGAAGGAGCTCAAGAGACCCAGTACTTC. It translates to CASSEGAQETQYF. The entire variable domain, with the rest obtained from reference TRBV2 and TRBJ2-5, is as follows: EPEVTQTPSHQVTQMGQEVILRCVPISNHLYFYWYRQILGQKVEFLVSFYNNEISEKSEIFDDQFSVERPDGSNFTLKIRSTKLEDSAMYFCASSEGAQETQYFGPGTRLLVL.

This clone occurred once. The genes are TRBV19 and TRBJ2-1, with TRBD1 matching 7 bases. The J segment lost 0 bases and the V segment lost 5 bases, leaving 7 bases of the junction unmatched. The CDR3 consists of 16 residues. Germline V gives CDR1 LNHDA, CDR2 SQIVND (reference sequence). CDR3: CASSAGQVNSYNEQFF. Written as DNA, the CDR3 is TGTGCCAGTAGTGCTGGACAGGTTAACTCCTACAATGAGCAGTTCTTC. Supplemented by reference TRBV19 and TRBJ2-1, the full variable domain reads DGGITQSPKYLFRKEGQNVTLSCEQNLNHDAMYWYRQDPGQGLRLIYYSQIVNDFQKGDIAEGYSVSREKKESFPLTVTSAQKNPTAFYLCASSAGQVNSYNEQFFGPGTRLTVL.

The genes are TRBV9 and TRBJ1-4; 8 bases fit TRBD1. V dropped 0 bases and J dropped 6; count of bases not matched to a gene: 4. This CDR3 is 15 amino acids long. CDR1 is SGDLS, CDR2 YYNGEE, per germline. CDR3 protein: CASSVGTGFYEKLFF. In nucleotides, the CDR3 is TGTGCCAGCAGCGTAGGGACAGGGTTTTATGAAAAACTGTTTTTT.

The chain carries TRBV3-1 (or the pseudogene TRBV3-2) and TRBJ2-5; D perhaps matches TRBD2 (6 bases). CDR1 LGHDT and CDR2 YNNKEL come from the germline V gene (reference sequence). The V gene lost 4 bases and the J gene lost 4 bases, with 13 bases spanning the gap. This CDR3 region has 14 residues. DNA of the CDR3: TGTGCCAGCAGCCTCCGCCTCGGGAGAGAGACCCAGTACTTC. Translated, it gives CASSLRLGRETQYF.

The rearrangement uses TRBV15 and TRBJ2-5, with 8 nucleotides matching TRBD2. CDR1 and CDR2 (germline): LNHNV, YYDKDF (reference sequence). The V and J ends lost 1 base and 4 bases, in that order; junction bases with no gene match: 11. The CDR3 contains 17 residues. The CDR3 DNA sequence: TGTGCCACCAGCAGAGCCCCCACGGGGGGGGCGGGAGAGACCCAGTACTTC. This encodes CATSRAPTGGAGETQYF.

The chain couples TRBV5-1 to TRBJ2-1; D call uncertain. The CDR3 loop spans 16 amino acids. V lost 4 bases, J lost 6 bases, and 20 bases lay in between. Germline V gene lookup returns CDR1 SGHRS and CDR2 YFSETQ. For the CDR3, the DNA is TGCGCCAGCAGCCTACCCCCACCCCCCCATCCCAATGAGCAGTTCTTC. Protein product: CASSLPPPPHPNEQFF.

The CDR3 here is CASSIVHPLSRNRANQPQHF. In nucleotides, the CDR3 is TGTGCCAGTAGTATAGTTCACCCTCTTTCAAGAAACAGGGCGAATCAGCCCCAGCATTTT. The chain employs TRBV19 and TRBJ1-5, with D perhaps matching TRBD1 (6 bases). Trimming cost V 1 base and J 4 bases, with 26 bases left between them. The V gene's germline CDR1 is LNHDA and CDR2 SQIVND (reference sequence). The CDR3 extends over 20 amino acids.

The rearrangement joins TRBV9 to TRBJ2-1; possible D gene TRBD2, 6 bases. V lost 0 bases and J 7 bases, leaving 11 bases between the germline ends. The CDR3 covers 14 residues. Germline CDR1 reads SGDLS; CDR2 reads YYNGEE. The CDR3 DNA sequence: TGTGCCAGCAGCGTAGCGGCGGGACCGAATGAGCAGTTCTTC. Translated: CASSVAAGPNEQFF.

The CDR3, as DNA: TGTGCCAGCAGTTACCCGGGGGCGGCTGAAGCTTTCTTT. It encodes CASSYPGAAEAFF. The rearrangement joins TRBV27 to TRBJ1-1, with TRBD1 as a possible D gene (6 bases). Germline loops: CDR1 MNHEY, CDR2 SMNVEV (reference sequence). With 4 bases removed from V and 6 bases from J, the gap between germline ends came to 12 bases. The CDR3 length is 13 residues.

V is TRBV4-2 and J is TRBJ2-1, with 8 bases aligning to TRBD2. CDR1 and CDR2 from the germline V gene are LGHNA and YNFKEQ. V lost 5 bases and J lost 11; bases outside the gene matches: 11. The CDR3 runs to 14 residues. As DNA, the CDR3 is TGTGCCAGCAGCTTGCGGCCGGGACTAGAGAAGCAGTTCTTC. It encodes CASSLRPGLEKQFF.

DNA of the CDR3: TGTGCCAGCAGGACAGGGTTCACCGAGCAGTACTTC. This translates into CASRTGFTEQYF. The chain uses TRBV27 and TRBJ2-7; 7 positions match TRBD1. V was clipped by 6 bases and J by 6 bases; unmatched bases: 5. This CDR3 comprises 12 residues. Germline lookup yields CDR1 MNHEY and CDR2 SMNVEV (reference sequence).

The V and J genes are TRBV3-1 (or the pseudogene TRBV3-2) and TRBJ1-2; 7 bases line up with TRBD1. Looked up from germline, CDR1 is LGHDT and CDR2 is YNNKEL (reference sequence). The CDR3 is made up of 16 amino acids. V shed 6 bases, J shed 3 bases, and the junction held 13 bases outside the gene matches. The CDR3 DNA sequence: TGTGCCAGCAGGACCGCCGGGACAGCTTTTGACTATGGCTACACCTTC. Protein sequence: CASRTAGTAFDYGYTF.

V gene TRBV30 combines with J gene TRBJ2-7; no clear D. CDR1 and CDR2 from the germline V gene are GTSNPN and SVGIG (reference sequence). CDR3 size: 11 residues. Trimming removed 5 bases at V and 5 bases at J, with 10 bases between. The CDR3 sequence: CAWVQVHEQYF. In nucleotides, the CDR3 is TGTGCCTGGGTCCAGGTTCACGAGCAGTACTTC.

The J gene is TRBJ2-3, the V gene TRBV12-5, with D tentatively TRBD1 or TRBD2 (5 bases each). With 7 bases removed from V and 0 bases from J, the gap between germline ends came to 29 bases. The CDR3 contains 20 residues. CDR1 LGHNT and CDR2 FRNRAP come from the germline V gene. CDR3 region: CASDITYVVFRDHSTDTQYF. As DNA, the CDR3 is TGTGCTAGTGACATCACTTACGTGGTTTTCAGGGACCATAGCACAGATACGCAGTATTTT.

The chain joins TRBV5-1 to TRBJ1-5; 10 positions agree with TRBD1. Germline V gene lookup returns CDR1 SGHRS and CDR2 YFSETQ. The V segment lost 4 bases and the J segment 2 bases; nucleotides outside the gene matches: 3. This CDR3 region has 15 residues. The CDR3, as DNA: TGCGCCAGCAGCATCGGACAGGGGGGCAATCAGCCCCAGCATTTT. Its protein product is CASSIGQGGNQPQHF.

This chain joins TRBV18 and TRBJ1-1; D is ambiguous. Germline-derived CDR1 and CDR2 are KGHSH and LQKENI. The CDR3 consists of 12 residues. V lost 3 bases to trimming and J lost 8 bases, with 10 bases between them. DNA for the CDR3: TGTGCCAGCTCACCGGATACGATGGAAGCTTTCTTT. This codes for CASSPDTMEAFF.

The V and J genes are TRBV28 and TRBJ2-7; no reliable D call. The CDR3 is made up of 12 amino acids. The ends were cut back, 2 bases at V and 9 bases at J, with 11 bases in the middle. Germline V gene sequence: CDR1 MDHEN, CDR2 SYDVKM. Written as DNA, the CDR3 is TGTGCCAGCAGTTTAGACCTCCTGGGGCAGTACTTC. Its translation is CASSLDLLGQYF.

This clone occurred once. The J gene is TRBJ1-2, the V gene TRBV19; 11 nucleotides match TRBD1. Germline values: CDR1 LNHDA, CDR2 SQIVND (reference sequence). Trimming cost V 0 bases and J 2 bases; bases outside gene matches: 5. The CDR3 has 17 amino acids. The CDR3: CASSIDLRTGGNYGYTF. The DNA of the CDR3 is TGTGCCAGTAGTATAGACCTCCGGACAGGGGGCAACTATGGCTACACCTTC.

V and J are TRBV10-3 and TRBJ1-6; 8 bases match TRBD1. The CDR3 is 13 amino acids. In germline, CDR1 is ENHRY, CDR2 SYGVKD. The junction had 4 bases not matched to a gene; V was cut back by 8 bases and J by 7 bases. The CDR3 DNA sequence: TGTGCCATCGGGACAGGAGAGAATTCACCCCTCCACTTT. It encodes CAIGTGENSPLHF.

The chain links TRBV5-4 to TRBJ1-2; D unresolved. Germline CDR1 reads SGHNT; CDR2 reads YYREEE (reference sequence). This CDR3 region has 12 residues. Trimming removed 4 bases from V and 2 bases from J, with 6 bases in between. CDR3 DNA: TGTGCCAGCAGCCCCTCCAACTATGGCTACACCTTC. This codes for CASSPSNYGYTF.

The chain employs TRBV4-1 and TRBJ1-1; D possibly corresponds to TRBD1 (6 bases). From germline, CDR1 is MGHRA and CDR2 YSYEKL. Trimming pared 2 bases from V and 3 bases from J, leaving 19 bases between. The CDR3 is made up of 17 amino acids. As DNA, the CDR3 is TGCGCCAGCAGCCAACTAGCTAATCAGGGGCGGGACACTGAAGCTTTCTTT. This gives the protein CASSQLANQGRDTEAFF.

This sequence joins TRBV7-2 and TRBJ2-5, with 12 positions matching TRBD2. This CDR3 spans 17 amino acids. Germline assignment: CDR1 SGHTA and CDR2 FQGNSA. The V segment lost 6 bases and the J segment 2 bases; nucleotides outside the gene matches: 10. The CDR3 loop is CASRQLLAGGSQETQYF. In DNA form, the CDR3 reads TGTGCCAGCAGACAGCTTCTAGCGGGAGGGTCGCAAGAGACCCAGTACTTC.

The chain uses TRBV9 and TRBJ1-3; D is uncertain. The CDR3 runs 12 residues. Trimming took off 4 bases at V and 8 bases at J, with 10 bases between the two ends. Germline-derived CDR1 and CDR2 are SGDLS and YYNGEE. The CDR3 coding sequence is TGTGCCAGCAGCCCAGAGGGCTACACCATATATTTT. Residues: CASSPEGYTIYF.

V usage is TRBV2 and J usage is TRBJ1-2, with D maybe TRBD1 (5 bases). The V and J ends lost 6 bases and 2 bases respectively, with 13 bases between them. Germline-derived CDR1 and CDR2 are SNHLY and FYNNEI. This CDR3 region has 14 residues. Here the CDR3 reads CASRRRGGNYGYTF. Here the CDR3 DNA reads TGTGCCAGCAGGAGAAGGGGAGGAAACTATGGCTACACCTTC.

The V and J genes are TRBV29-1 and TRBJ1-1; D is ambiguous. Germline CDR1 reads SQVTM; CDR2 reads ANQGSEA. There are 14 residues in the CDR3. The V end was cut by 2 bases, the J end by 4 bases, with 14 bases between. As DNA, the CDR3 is TGCAGCGTTGAACCCCTGGTGGCGAGCACTGAAGCTTTCTTT. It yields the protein CSVEPLVASTEAFF.

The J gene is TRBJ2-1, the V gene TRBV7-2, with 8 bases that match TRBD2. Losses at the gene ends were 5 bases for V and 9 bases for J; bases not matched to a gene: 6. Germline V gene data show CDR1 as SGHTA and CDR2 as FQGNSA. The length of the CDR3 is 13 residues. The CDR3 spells CASSDGRAGEQFF. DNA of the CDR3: TGTGCCAGCAGCGACGGGAGGGCCGGTGAGCAGTTCTTC.

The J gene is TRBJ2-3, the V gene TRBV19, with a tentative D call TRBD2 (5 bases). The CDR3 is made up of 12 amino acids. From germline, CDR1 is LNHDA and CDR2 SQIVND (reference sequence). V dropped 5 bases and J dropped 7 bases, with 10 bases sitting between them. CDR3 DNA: TGTGCCAGTAGTGCCACCGGGAATACGCAGTATTTT. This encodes CASSATGNTQYF. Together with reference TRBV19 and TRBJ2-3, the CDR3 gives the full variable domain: DGGITQSPKYLFRKEGQNVTLSCEQNLNHDAMYWYRQDPGQGLRLIYYSQIVNDFQKGDIAEGYSVSREKKESFPLTVTSAQKNPTAFYLCASSATGNTQYFGPGTRLTVL.

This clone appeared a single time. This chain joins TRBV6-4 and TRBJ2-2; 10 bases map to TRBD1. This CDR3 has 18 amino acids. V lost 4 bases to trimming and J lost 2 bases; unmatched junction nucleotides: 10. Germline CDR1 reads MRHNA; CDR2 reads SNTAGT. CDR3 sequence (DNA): TGTGCCAGCAGTGGGGCTTCCCGGGACAGGGGTAACACCGGGGAGCTGTTTTTT. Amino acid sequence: CASSGASRDRGNTGELFF.

The CDR3 loop is CASSETTSFYEQYF. The CDR3 DNA reads TGTGCCAGCAGTGAAACGACATCCTTCTACGAGCAGTACTTC. The V call is TRBV25-1, the J call TRBJ2-7; D is unclear. Germline lookup yields CDR1 MGHDK and CDR2 SYGVNS. CDR3 length equals 14 residues. V lost 2 bases, J lost 3 bases, and 11 bases lay in between.

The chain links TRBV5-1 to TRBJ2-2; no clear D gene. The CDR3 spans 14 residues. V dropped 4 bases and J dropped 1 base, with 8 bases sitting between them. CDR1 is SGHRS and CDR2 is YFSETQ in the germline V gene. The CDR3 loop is CASSPPRNTGELFF. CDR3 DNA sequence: TGCGCCAGCAGCCCACCTCGGAACACCGGGGAGCTGTTTTTT.